A single sample gave rise to the 7 T cell receptor beta chains below, sequenced in a study of CD4 T cells in relation to SARS-CoV-2 and coronaviruses. For these TCRs, the target antigens are not known. Profiled with immunoSEQ multiplex PCR; TCRdb holds only in-frame clones, not every one. The table lists 15,000 to 20,000 clones, 75% to 85% of them singletons. Before the COVID-19 pandemic, during about 2011-2019, CD4+ T cells were taken from unexposed donors. CD4+ T cells were isolated from the cells after about nine days of culture. The sample comprised CD4+ T cells from PBMCs, cultured in vitro. These TCRs come from a human donor in good health.

The CDR3 sequence: CASSAGTGRTGYTF. CDR3 bases: TGTGCCAGTAGTGCCGGGACAGGGCGTACAGGCTACACCTTC. The chain carries TRBV19 and TRBJ1-2; 9 bases map to TRBD1. J was trimmed by 8 bases and V by 5 bases; bases with no gene match: 9. CDR1 is LNHDA and CDR2 is SQIVND in the germline V gene (reference sequence). The CDR3 spans 14 residues. The full variable domain, in which reference TRBV19 and TRBJ1-2 provide the parts outside the CDR3, is DGGITQSPKYLFRKEGQNVTLSCEQNLNHDAMYWYRQDPGQGLRLIYYSQIVNDFQKGDIAEGYSVSREKKESFPLTVTSAQKNPTAFYLCASSAGTGRTGYTFGSGTRLTVV.

The gene calls are TRBV6-6 and TRBJ1-2; D gene ambiguous. CDR1 is MNHNY, CDR2 SVGAGI, per germline (reference sequence). This CDR3 has 13 amino acids. The V gene lost 8 bases and the J gene lost 0 bases, with 10 bases spanning the gap. The CDR3 here is CASLKNPNYGYTF. Here the CDR3 DNA reads TGTGCCAGCTTAAAGAACCCTAACTATGGCTACACCTTC.

The chain has TRBV4-1 and TRBJ1-5; no clear D gene. The CDR3 sequence is 16 residues long. Trimming removed 1 base at V and 2 bases at J, with 12 bases between. Looked up from germline, CDR1 is MGHRA and CDR2 is YSYEKL. The CDR3 nucleotides read TGCGCCAGCAGCCAAGGAACCAGCATTGGCAATCAGCCCCAGCATTTT. Translating it yields CASSQGTSIGNQPQHF.

The chain links TRBV10-1 to TRBJ2-1; 10 bases are shared with TRBD1. V was clipped by 5 bases and J by 6 bases; unmatched bases: 10. The CDR3 contains 16 residues. Germline CDR1 WNHNN, CDR2 SYGVQD (reference sequence). CDR3 coding DNA: TGCGCCAGCAGTTACGACCGGGACAGGGGTCTCAATGAGCAGTTCTTC. It is translated as CASSYDRDRGLNEQFF.

The rearrangement joins TRBV19 to TRBJ2-3, with 12 bases that match TRBD2. Germline trimming cut 7 bases from V and 4 bases from J; bases unmatched to any gene: 3. Per germline, CDR1 LNHDA and CDR2 SQIVND (reference sequence). The CDR3 loop spans 14 amino acids. The CDR3 nucleotides read TGTGCCAGTAAGAGACTAGCGGGAGCAGATACGCAGTATTTT. This gives the protein CASKRLAGADTQYF.

This clone was observed a few times. The rearrangement joins TRBV19 to TRBJ1-1, with D possibly being TRBD1 (5 bases). This CDR3 spans 15 amino acids. Germline CDR1 reads LNHDA; CDR2 reads SQIVND (reference sequence). V was clipped by 7 bases and J by 0 bases, with 15 bases between them. For the CDR3, the DNA is TGTGCCAGTAAAGGCAGGGCCACAATGAACACTGAAGCTTTCTTT. The encoded protein is CASKGRATMNTEAFF.

The chain carries TRBV11-2 and TRBJ2-2, with D possibly matching TRBD1 (5 bases). The CDR3 has 16 residues. Trimming took 4 bases from V and 4 from J, leaving 16 bases between them. The germline V gene has CDR1 SGHAT and CDR2 FQNNGV. Here the CDR3 DNA reads TGTGCCAGCAGCTCGGCGGCAGGGTGGGCCACCGGGGAGCTGTTTTTT. It is translated as CASSSAAGWATGELFF.